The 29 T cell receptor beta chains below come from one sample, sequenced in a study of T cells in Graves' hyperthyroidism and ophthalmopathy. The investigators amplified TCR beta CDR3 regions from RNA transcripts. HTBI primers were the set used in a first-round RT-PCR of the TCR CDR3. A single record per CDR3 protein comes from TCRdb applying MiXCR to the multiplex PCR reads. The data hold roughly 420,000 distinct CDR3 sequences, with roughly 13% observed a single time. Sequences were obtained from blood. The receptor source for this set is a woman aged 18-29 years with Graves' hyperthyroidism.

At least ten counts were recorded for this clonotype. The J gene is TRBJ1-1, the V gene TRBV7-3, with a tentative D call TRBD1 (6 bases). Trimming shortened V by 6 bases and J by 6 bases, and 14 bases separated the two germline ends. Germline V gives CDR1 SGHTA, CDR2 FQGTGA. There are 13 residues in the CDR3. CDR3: CASRETGSAEAFF. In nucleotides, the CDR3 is TGTGCCAGCAGAGAAACAGGGTCCGCTGAAGCTTTCTTT.

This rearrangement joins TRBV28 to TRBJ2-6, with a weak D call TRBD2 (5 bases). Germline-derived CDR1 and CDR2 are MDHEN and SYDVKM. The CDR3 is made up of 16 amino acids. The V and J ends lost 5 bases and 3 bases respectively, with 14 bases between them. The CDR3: CASSPPLGGGANVLTF. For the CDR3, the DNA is TGTGCCAGCAGTCCCCCTCTCGGAGGTGGGGCCAACGTCCTGACTTTC.

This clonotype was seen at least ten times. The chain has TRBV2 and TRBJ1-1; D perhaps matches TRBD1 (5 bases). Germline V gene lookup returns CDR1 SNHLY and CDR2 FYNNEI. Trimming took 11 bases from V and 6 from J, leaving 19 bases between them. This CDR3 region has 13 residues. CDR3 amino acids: CAGQYRAGAEAFF. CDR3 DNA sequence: TGTGCCGGCCAGTATAGGGCGGGGGCTGAAGCTTTCTTT.

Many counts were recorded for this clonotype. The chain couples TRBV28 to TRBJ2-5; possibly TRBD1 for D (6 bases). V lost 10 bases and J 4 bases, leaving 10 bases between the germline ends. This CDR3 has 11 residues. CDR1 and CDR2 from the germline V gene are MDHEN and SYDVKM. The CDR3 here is CATKQGETQYF. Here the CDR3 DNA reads TGTGCCACAAAACAGGGAGAGACCCAGTACTTC.

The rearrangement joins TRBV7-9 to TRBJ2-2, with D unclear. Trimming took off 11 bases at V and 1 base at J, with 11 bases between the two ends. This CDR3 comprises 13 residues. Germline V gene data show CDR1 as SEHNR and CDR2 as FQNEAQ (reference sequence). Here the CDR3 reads CAGQLQNTGELFF. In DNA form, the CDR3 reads TGTGCCGGTCAACTCCAGAACACCGGGGAGCTGTTTTTT.

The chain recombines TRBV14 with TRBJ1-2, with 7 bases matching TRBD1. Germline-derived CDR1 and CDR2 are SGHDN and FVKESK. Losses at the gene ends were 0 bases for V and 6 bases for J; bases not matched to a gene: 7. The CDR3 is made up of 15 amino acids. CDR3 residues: CASSQDLGTVDGYTF. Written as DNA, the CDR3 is TGTGCCAGCAGCCAAGATTTAGGGACAGTTGATGGCTACACCTTC.

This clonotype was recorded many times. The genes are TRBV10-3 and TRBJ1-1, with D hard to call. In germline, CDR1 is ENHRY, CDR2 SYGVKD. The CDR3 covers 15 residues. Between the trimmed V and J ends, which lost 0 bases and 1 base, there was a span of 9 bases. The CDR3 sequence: CAISESNSANTEAFF. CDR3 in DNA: TGTGCCATCAGTGAGTCGAACAGTGCGAACACTGAAGCTTTCTTT.

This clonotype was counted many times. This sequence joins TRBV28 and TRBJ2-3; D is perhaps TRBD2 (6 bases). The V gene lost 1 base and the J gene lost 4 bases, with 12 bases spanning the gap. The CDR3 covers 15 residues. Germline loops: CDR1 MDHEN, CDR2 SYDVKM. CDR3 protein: CASSLSTSRADTQYF. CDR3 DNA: TGTGCCAGCAGTTTATCTACTAGCCGTGCAGATACGCAGTATTTT.

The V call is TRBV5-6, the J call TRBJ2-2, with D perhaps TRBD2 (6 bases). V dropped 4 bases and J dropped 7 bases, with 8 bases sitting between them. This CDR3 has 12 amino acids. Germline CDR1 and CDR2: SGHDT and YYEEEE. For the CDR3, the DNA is TGTGCCAGCAGCGTGGGGGGCGGGGAGCTGTTTTTT. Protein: CASSVGGGELFF.

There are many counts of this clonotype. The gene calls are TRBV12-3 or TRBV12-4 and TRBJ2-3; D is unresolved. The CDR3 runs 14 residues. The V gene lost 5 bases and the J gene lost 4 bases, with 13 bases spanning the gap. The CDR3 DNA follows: TGTGCCAGCAGTCACTCCGTGGGCGCAGATACGCAGTATTTT. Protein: CASSHSVGADTQYF.

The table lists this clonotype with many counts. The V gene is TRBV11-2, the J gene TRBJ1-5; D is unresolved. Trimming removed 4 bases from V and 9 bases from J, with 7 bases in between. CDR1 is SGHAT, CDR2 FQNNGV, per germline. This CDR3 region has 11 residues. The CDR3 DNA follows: TGTGCCAGCAGCTCCTTAGGGCCCCAGCATTTT. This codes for CASSSLGPQHF.

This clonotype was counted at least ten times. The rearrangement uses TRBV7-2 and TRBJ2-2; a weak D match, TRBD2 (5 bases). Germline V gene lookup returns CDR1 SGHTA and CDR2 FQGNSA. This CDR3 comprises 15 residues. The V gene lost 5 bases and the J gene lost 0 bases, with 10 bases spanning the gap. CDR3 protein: CASSLSASNTGELFF. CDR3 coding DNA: TGTGCCAGCAGCCTTAGCGCGTCGAACACCGGGGAGCTGTTTTTT.

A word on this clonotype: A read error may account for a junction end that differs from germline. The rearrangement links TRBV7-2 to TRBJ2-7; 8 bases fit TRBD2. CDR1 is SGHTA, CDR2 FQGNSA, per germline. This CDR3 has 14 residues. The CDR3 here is CASSLFGRAYEQSF. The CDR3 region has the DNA TGTGCCAGCAGCTTATTCGGGAGGGCCTACGAGCAGTCCTTC.

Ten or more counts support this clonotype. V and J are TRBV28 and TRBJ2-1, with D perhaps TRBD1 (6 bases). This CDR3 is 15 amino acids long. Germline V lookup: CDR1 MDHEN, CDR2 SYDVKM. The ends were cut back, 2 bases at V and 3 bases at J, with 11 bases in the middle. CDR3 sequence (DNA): TGTGCCAGCAGTTTAACTAGGGGGATCTACAATGAGCAGTTCTTC. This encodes CASSLTRGIYNEQFF.

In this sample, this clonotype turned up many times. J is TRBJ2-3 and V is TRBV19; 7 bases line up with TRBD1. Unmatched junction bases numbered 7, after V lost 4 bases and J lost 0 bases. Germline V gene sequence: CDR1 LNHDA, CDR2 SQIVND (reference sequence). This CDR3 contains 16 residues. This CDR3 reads CASSTGTAISTDTQYF. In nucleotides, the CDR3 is TGTGCCAGTAGTACCGGGACAGCCATTAGCACAGATACGCAGTATTTT.

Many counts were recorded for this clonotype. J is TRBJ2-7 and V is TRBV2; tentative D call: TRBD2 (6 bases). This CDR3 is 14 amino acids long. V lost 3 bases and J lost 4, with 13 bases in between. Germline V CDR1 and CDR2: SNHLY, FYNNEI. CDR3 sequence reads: CASSDVAGRYEQYF. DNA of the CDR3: TGTGCCAGCAGTGATGTGGCGGGAAGATACGAGCAGTACTTC. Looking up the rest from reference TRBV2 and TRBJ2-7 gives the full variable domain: EPEVTQTPSHQVTQMGQEVILRCVPISNHLYFYWYRQILGQKVEFLVSFYNNEISEKSEIFDDQFSVERPDGSNFTLKIRSTKLEDSAMYFCASSDVAGRYEQYFGPGTRLTVT.

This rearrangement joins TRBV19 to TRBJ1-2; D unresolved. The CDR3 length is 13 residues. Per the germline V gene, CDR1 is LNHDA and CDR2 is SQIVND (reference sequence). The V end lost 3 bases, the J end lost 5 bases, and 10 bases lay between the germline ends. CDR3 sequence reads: CASSMGIRYGYTF. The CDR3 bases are TGTGCCAGTAGTATGGGCATCAGATATGGCTACACCTTC.

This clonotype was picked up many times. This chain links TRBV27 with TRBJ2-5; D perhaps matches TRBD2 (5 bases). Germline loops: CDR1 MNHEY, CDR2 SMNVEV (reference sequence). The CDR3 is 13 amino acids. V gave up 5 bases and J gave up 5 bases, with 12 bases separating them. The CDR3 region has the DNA TGTGCCAGCAGTCCCTATCCGGGGGAGACCCAGTACTTC. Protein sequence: CASSPYPGETQYF.

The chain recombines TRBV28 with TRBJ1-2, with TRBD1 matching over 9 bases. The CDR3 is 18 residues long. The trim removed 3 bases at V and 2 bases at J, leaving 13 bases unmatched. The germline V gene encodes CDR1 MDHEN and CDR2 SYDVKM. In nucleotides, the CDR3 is TGTGCCAGCAGTTTGTCCACTACAGGGGGCGGTTCAAACTATGGCTACACCTTC. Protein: CASSLSTTGGGSNYGYTF.

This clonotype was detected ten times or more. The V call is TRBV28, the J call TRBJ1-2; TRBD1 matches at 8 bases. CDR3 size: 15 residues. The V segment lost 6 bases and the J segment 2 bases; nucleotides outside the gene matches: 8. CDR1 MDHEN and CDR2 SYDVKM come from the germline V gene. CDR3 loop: CASRPTGGRNYGYTF. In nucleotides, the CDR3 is TGTGCCAGCAGGCCAACAGGGGGACGCAACTATGGCTACACCTTC.

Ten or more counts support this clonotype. The chain's CDR3 is CASSLDSGGANNSPLHF. The CDR3 DNA reads TGTGCCAGCAGCTTAGACTCAGGAGGGGCGAATAATTCACCCCTCCACTTT. The chain couples TRBV11-2 to TRBJ1-6; tentatively, D is TRBD1 (5 bases). V lost 0 bases to trimming and J lost 5 bases, with 14 bases between them. The V gene's germline CDR1 is SGHAT and CDR2 FQNNGV. The CDR3 totals 17 residues.

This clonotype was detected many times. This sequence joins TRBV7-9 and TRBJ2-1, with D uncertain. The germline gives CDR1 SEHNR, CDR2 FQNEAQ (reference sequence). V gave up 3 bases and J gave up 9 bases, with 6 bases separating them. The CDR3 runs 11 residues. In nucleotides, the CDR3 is TGTGCCAGCAGCTTGTTATCTGAGCAGTTCTTC. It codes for CASSLLSEQFF. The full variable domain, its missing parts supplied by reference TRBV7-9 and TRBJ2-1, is DTGVSQNPRHKITKRGQNVTFRCDPISEHNRLYWYRQTLGQGPEFLTYFQNEAQLEKSRLLSDRFSAERPKGSFSTLEIQRTEQGDSAMYLCASSLLSEQFFGPGTRLTVL.

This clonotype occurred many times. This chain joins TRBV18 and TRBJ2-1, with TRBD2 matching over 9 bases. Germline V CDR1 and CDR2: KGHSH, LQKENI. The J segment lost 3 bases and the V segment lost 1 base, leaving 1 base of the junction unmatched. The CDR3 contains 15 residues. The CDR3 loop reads CASSPRLADYNEQFF. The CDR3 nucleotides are TGTGCCAGCTCACCACGACTAGCGGACTACAATGAGCAGTTCTTC.

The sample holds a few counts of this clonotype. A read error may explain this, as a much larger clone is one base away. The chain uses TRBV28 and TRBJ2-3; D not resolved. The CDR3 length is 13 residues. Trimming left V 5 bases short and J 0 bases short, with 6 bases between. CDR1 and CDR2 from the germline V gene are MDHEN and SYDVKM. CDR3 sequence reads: CASSPDSTDTQYF. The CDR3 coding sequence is TGTGCCAGCAGTCCGGACAGCACAGATACGCAGTATTTT.

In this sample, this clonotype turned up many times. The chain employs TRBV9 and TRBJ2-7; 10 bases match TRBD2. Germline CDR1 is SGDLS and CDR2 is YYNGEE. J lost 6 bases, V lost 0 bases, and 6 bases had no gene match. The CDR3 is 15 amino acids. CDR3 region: CASSVAGTSGAEQYF. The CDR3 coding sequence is TGTGCCAGCAGCGTAGCCGGTACTAGCGGGGCCGAGCAGTACTTC.

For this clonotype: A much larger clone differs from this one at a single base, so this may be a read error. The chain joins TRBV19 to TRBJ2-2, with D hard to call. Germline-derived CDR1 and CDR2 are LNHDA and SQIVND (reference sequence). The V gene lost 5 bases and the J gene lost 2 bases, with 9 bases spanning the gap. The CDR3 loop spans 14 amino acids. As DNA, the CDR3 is TGTGCCAGTAGTCGAGACATAAACACCGGGGAGCTGTTTTTT. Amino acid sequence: CASSRDINTGELFF.

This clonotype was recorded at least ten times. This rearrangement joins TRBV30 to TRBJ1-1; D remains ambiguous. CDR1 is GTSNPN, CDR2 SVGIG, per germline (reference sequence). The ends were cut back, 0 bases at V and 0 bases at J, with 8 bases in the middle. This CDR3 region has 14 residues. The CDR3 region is CAWSVMDLNTEAFF. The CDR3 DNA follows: TGTGCCTGGAGTGTAATGGATCTGAACACTGAAGCTTTCTTT.

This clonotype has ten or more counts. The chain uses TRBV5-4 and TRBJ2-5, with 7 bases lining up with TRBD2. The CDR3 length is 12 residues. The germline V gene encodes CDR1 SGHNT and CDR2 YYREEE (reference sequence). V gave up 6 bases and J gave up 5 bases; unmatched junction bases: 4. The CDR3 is CASTSGGETQYF. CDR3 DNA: TGTGCCAGCACCTCGGGGGGTGAGACCCAGTACTTC.

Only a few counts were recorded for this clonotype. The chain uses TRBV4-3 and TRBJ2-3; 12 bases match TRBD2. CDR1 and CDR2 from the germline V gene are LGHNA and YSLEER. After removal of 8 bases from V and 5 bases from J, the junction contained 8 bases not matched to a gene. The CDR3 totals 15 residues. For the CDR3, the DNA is TGCGCCAGCTCTTACCTAGCGGGAGGGGTAGATACGCAGTATTTT. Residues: CASSYLAGGVDTQYF.